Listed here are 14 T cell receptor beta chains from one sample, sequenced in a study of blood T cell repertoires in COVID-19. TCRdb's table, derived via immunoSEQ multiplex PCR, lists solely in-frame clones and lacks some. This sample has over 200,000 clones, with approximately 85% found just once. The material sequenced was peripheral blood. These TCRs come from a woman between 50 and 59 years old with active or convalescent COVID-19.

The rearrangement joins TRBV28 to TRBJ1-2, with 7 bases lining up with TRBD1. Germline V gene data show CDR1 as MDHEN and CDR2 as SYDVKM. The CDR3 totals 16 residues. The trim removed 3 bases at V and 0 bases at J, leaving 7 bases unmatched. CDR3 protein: CASSFLGTEANYGYTF. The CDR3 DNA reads TGTGCCAGCAGTTTTCTGGGGACAGAGGCTAACTATGGCTACACCTTC.

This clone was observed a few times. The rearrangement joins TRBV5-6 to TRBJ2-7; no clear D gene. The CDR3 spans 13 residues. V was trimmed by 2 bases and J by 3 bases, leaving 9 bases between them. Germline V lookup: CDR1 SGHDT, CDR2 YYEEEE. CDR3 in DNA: TGTGCCAGCAGCTTCCACGGAGACTACGAGCAGTACGTC. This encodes CASSFHGDYEQYV.

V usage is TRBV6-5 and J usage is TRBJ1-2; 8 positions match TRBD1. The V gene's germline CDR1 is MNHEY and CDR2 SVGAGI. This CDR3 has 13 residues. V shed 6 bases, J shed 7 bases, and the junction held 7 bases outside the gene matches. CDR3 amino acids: CASRRGQGSGYTF. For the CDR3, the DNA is TGTGCCAGCAGGCGCGGACAGGGAAGTGGCTACACCTTC.

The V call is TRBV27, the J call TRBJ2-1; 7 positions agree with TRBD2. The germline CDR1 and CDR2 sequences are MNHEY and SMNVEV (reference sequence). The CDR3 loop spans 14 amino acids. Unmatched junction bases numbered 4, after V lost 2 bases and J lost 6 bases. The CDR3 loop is CASSLAGTTNEQFF. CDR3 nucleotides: TGTGCCAGCAGTTTAGCGGGGACTACCAATGAGCAGTTCTTC.

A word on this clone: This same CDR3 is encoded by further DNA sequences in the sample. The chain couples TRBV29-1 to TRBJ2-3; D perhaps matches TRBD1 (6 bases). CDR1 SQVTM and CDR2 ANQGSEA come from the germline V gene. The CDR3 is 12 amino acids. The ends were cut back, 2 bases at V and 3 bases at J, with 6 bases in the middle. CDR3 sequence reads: CSVEQGTDTQYF. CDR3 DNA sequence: TGCAGCGTTGAACAGGGGACAGATACGCAGTATTTT.

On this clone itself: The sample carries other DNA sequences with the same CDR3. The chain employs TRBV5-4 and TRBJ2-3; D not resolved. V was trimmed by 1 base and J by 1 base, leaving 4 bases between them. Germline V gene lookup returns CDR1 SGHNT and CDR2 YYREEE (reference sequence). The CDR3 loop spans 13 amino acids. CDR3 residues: CASSLQGTDTQYF. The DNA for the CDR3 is TGTGCCAGCAGCTTGCAGGGCACAGATACGCAGTATTTT.

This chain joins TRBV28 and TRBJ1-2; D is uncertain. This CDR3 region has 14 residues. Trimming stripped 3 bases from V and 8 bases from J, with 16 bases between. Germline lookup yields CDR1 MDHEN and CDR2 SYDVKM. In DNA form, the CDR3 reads TGTGCCAGCAGTTTTCACCCCCCTACGAGGGGCTACACCTTC. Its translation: CASSFHPPTRGYTF.

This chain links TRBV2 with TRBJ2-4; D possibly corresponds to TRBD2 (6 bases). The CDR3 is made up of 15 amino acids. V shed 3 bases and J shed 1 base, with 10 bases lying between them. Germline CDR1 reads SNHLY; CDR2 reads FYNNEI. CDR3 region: CASSEAGTAKNIQYF. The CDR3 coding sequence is TGTGCCAGCAGTGAGGCGGGGACGGCCAAAAACATTCAGTACTTC.

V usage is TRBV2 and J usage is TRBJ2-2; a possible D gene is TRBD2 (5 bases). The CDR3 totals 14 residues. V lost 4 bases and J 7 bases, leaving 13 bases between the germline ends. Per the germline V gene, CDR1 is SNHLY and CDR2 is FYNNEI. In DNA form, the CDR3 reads TGTGCCAGCAGTGTAGTCGAACTAGGCGGGGAGCTGTTTTTT. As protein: CASSVVELGGELFF. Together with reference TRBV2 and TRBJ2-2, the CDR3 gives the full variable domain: EPEVTQTPSHQVTQMGQEVILRCVPISNHLYFYWYRQILGQKVEFLVSFYNNEISEKSEIFDDQFSVERPDGSNFTLKIRSTKLEDSAMYFCASSVVELGGELFFGEGSRLTVL.

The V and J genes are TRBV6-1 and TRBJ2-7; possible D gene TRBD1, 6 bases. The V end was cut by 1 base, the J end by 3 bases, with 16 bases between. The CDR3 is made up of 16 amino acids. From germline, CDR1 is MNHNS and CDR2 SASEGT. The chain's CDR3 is CASSEGVRGSFYEQYV. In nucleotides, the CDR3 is TGTGCCAGCAGTGAAGGGGTCAGGGGCAGTTTCTACGAGCAGTACGTC.

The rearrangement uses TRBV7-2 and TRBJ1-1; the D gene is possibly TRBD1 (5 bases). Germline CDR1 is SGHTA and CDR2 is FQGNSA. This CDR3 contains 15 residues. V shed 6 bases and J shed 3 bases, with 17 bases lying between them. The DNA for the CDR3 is TGTGCCAGCAGTGGAAGGGGCAGGTCGGACACTGAAGCTTTCTTT. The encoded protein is CASSGRGRSDTEAFF.

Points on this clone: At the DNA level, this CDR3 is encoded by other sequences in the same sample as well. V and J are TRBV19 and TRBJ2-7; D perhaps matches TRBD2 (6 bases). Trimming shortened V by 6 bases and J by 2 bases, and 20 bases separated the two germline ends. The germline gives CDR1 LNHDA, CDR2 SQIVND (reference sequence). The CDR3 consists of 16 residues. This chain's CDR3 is CASSPPPGRGTYEQYF. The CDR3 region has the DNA TGTGCCAGTAGCCCCCCGCCCGGGCGGGGAACCTACGAGCAGTACTTC.

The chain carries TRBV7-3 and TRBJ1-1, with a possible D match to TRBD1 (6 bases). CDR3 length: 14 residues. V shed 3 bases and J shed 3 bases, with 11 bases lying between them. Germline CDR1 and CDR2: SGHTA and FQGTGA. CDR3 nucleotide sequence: TGTGCCAGCAGCTTGGCAGGGGAATACACTGAAGCTTTCTTT. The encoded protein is CASSLAGEYTEAFF.

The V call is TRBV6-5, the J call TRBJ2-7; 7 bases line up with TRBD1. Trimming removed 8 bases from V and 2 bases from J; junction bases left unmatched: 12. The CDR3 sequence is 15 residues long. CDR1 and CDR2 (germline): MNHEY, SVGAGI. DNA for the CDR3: TGTGCCAGCTCCCCTTCGAGGGGGCTGACCTACGAGCAGTACTTC. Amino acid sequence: CASSPSRGLTYEQYF.